This T cell receptor beta chain was recorded in a study of identical twins. Overall study findings and caveats: Within cord blood, abundant beta clonotypes carried fewer insertions, but memory repertoires showed no such trend.

About this clonotype itself: Its antigen is still unknown.

A template switching step contributed a universal primer site, while unique molecular identifiers were present in the cDNA. Using its own MiXCR run on the 5' RACE reads, TCRdb lists one record per CDR3 protein. Found here are about 890,000 distinct CDR3 sequences, approximately 13% of them singletons; the top ten hold around 1.6%. Germline lookup yields CDR1 SQVTM and CDR2 ANQGSEA. This CDR3 has 15 residues. The same specimen was also included in a second study, on yellow fever vaccine responses in identical twins.

The chain recombines TRBV29-1 with TRBJ2-1; TRBD2 matches 7 bases. The specimen was PBMCs. The sequence was obtained from a woman aged 18-29 years in good health. The CDR3 spells CTYSGWGSSYNEQFF. The CDR3 bases are TGCACCTATAGCGGGTGGGGAAGCTCCTACAATGAGCAGTTCTTC.